Below, 8 T cell receptor beta chains from the same sample are listed, as sequenced in a study of graft-versus-host responses after intestinal transplantation. Clones were sequenced by immunoSEQ multiplex PCR, and TCRdb holds only the in-frame ones, with some missing. This sample has about 45,000 clones, with roughly nine tenths found just once. The input for sequencing was PBMCs, taken 524 days after transplant. The receptors were gathered from a human patient who received an intestinal transplant, so some T cells may come from the graft donor.

This chain links TRBV11-2 with TRBJ2-1, with 7 bases that match TRBD2. Germline-derived CDR1 and CDR2 are SGHAT and FQNNGV. Trimming took 4 bases from V and 7 from J; bases not matched to a gene: 16. The CDR3 is 17 residues long. Written as DNA, the CDR3 is TGTGCCAGCAGCTACCGTTCTAGTAGCGGGCGTGGGAATGAGCAGTTCTTC. Translation gives CASSYRSSSGRGNEQFF. Drawing the rest from reference TRBV11-2 and TRBJ2-1, the complete variable domain is EAGVAQSPRYKIIEKRQSVAFWCNPISGHATLYWYQQILGQGPKLLIQFQNNGVVDDSQLPKDRFSAERLKGVDSTLKIQPAKLEDSAVYLCASSYRSSSGRGNEQFFGPGTRLTVL.

V is TRBV19 and J is TRBJ2-7; TRBD1 aligns across 9 bases. J was trimmed by 5 bases and V by 2 bases; bases with no gene match: 7. CDR3 size: 15 residues. Per germline, CDR1 LNHDA and CDR2 SQIVND (reference sequence). The CDR3 DNA reads as TGTGCCAGTAGTATATGGACAGGGGCACTCCACGAGCAGTACTTC. Translated, it gives CASSIWTGALHEQYF.

This chain joins TRBV5-1 and TRBJ2-1; 11 bases fit TRBD2. The CDR3 is made up of 15 amino acids. With V trimmed by 4 bases and J by 4 bases, 4 bases remained unmatched. Looked up from germline, CDR1 is SGHRS and CDR2 is YFSETQ. The CDR3 protein is CASSNGTSGYNEQFF. DNA for the CDR3: TGCGCCAGCAGCAATGGGACTAGCGGATACAATGAGCAGTTCTTC.

In this sample, this clone turned up once. The CDR3 spells CASSIDGGSAETQYF. CDR3 sequence (DNA): TGTGCCAGTAGTATAGATGGCGGGAGTGCGGAGACCCAGTACTTC. The chain uses TRBV19 and TRBJ2-5, with 7 bases lining up with TRBD2. With V trimmed by 0 bases and J by 5 bases, 6 bases remained unmatched. Germline-derived CDR1 and CDR2 are LNHDA and SQIVND (reference sequence). The length of the CDR3 is 15 residues.

This clone has just one count. The CDR3 DNA sequence: TGTGCCAGCAGGCAATTGGACAGGGCTTCTTCTGGCTACACCTTC. Its translation: CASRQLDRASSGYTF. The chain employs TRBV6-1 and TRBJ1-2, with TRBD1 identical over 8 bases. The CDR3 is made up of 15 amino acids. V trimming: 6 bases; J trimming: 7 bases; junction bases outside the gene matches: 13. The germline gives CDR1 MNHNS, CDR2 SASEGT.

The chain employs TRBV7-8 and TRBJ2-3, with D possibly matching TRBD2 (6 bases). Trimming removed 5 bases at V and 0 bases at J, with 9 bases between. The CDR3 contains 14 residues. CDR1 is SGHVS and CDR2 is FQNEAQ in the germline V gene. The DNA of the CDR3 is TGTGCCAGCAGCGGGGACTTGAGCACAGATACGCAGTATTTT. Translated, it gives CASSGDLSTDTQYF. Full variable domain (rest looked up from reference TRBV7-8 and TRBJ2-3): GAGVSQSPRYKVAKRGQDVALRCDPISGHVSLFWYQQALGQGPEFLTYFQNEAQLDKSGLPSDRFFAERPEGSVSTLKIQRTQQEDSAVYLCASSGDLSTDTQYFGPGTRLTVL.

This clone was detected only once. The genes are TRBV11-2 and TRBJ2-1; no reliable D call. The CDR3 is 14 residues long. From germline, CDR1 is SGHAT and CDR2 FQNNGV. Trimming left V 2 bases short and J 9 bases short, with 14 bases between. The CDR3: CASSLQRIGREQFF. CDR3 DNA: TGTGCCAGCAGCTTACAACGTATCGGTCGTGAGCAGTTCTTC.

The chain carries TRBV14 and TRBJ2-3; D possibly matches TRBD1 or TRBD2 (6 bases each). CDR3 length equals 18 residues. V lost 0 bases to trimming and J lost 2 bases, with 18 bases between them. Germline V lookup: CDR1 SGHDN, CDR2 FVKESK. This CDR3 reads CASSQDFSGAHNTDTQYF. In DNA form, the CDR3 reads TGTGCCAGCAGCCAAGATTTTTCGGGGGCCCACAACACAGATACGCAGTATTTT.